Listed here are 26 T cell receptor beta chains from one sample, sequenced in a study of CD8+ T cells in alopecia areata. The treatment is: oral pan-JAK inhibitor, 5-10 mg twice daily. RNA, once extracted, was reverse transcribed into cDNA for use as the sequencing template. TCRdb keeps only in-frame clones here, not all; method: immunoSEQ multiplex PCR. The sample includes around 290,000 clones, 55% to 70% of them seen just once. The source was CD4+ T cells sorted from blood, collected at week 24, from a patient treated with tofacitinib. The receptors derive from a human donor with alopecia areata.

The count of this clone is one. V and J are TRBV2 and TRBJ1-2; D might be TRBD1 (5 bases). V lost 5 bases to trimming and J lost 5 bases, with 30 bases between them. This CDR3 is 19 amino acids long. Per the germline V gene, CDR1 is SNHLY and CDR2 is FYNNEI. DNA of the CDR3: TGTGCCAGCAGTCCTAGTCTTACGGGGACCCCCGGCCACCTGTATGGCTACACCTTC. As protein: CASSPSLTGTPGHLYGYTF.

This rearrangement joins TRBV7-9 to TRBJ2-5; TRBD1 matches at 7 bases. The ends lost 4 bases at V and 4 bases at J; junction bases unmatched: 6. The CDR3 is 14 residues long. Germline CDR1 SEHNR, CDR2 FQNEAQ (reference sequence). The CDR3 bases are TGTGCCAGCAGCTCCTCGACAGGGACAGAGACCCAGTACTTC. Protein sequence: CASSSSTGTETQYF.

The chain links TRBV5-1 to TRBJ2-7; D tentatively fits TRBD1 or TRBD2 (5 bases each). V was clipped by 2 bases and J by 3 bases, with 12 bases between them. The CDR3 consists of 14 residues. Germline lookup yields CDR1 SGHRS and CDR2 YFSETQ. CDR3 in amino acids: CASSFGTRDYEQYF. As DNA, the CDR3 is TGCGCCAGCAGCTTCGGGACCCGGGACTACGAGCAGTACTTC.

This clone occurred once. The chain carries TRBV4-2 and TRBJ2-5, with 8 bases identical to TRBD1. The V gene end was trimmed by 2 bases and the J gene end by 4 bases; junction bases not matched to a gene: 9. This CDR3 has 16 amino acids. Germline CDR1 reads LGHNA; CDR2 reads YNFKEQ. The CDR3 here is CASSQLRQGRGETQYF. Written as DNA, the CDR3 is TGTGCCAGCAGCCAACTAAGACAGGGGCGCGGAGAGACCCAGTACTTC.

V usage is TRBV30 and J usage is TRBJ2-5, with TRBD1 as a possible D gene (5 bases). This CDR3 has 13 amino acids. Germline V gene data show CDR1 as GTSNPN and CDR2 as SVGIG (reference sequence). Trimming shortened V by 0 bases and J by 5 bases, and 10 bases separated the two germline ends. In DNA, the CDR3 is TGTGCCTGGAGTGTAGGGGCGAGGGAGACCCAGTACTTC. Its protein product is CAWSVGARETQYF.

This clone was seen more than once but under ten times. V usage is TRBV4-1 and J usage is TRBJ2-7; 8 nucleotides agree with TRBD1. The CDR3 is made up of 15 amino acids. Trimming at V came to 3 bases and at J to 2 bases, leaving 6 bases not matched to a gene. Germline V gene data show CDR1 as MGHRA and CDR2 as YSYEKL. CDR3 nucleotides: TGCGCCAGCAGCCAGGACAGGGAAGACACCTACGAGCAGTACTTC. Amino acids: CASSQDREDTYEQYF.

CDR3 amino acids: CASSLGSGGYNEQFF. Here the CDR3 DNA reads TGTGCCAGCAGCTTAGGTAGCGGGGGTTACAATGAGCAGTTCTTC. The genes are TRBV5-4 and TRBJ2-1, with 9 bases fitting TRBD2. This CDR3 has 15 residues. Germline CDR1 is SGHNT and CDR2 is YYREEE (reference sequence). V trimming: 2 bases; J trimming: 4 bases; junction bases outside the gene matches: 4.

The chain uses TRBV6-5 and TRBJ2-5; 8 bases match TRBD2. The CDR3 is made up of 15 amino acids. CDR1 and CDR2 (germline): MNHEY, SVGAGI. V was clipped by 4 bases and J by 7 bases; unmatched bases: 11. CDR3 sequence: CASSSAPGGLGTQYF. CDR3 nucleotide sequence: TGTGCCAGCAGTTCCGCCCCGGGGGGGCTGGGGACCCAGTACTTC.

Worth noting for this clone: An end of the junction differs from the germline gene, which may be a read error. This chain's CDR3 is CASSPSRDYTQYF. DNA of the CDR3: TGTGCTAGCAGCCCCAGCCGGGACTATACGCAGTATTTT. The chain is built from TRBV7-7 and TRBJ2-3, with D possibly TRBD2 on 6 matching bases. The CDR3 runs to 13 residues. CDR1 and CDR2 from the germline V gene are SSHAT and FNYEAQ (reference sequence). The whole variable domain, remainder taken from reference TRBV7-7 and TRBJ2-3, is GAGVSQSPRYKVTKRGQDVTLRCDPISSHATLYWYQQALGQGPEFLTYFNYEAQPDKSGLPSDRFSAERPEGSISTLTIQRTEQRDSAMYRCASSPSRDYTQYFGPGTRLTVL.

This rearrangement joins TRBV28 to TRBJ2-7; D is unresolved. V was cut by 3 bases and J by 7 bases, with 13 bases left in between. CDR1 is MDHEN, CDR2 SYDVKM, per germline. The CDR3 has 13 amino acids. CDR3: CASSFSTPGEQYF. The CDR3 DNA reads as TGTGCCAGCAGTTTTTCCACCCCTGGGGAGCAGTACTTC.

This clone was seen more than once but under ten times. V gene TRBV4-3 combines with J gene TRBJ1-2, with D possibly TRBD1 on 5 matching bases. Germline values: CDR1 LGHNA, CDR2 YSLEER. Trimming cost V 4 bases and J 7 bases, with 19 bases left between them. CDR3 length: 15 amino acids. The CDR3 here is CASSPTGGGFSGYTF. DNA for the CDR3: TGCGCCAGCAGCCCGACCGGGGGAGGGTTTAGTGGCTACACCTTC.

This clone was detected only once. J is TRBJ1-6 and V is TRBV11-1; 8 bases align to TRBD1. V gave up 4 bases and J gave up 7 bases; unmatched junction bases: 6. The CDR3 extends over 15 amino acids. Germline V gene sequence: CDR1 SGHAT, CDR2 FQDESV (reference sequence). The CDR3 sequence: CASSSRQGRNSPLHF. CDR3 nucleotide sequence: TGTGCCAGCAGCTCCCGACAGGGGCGAAATTCACCCCTCCACTTT.

This clone has a handful of counts. This chain joins TRBV11-2 and TRBJ2-5, with D perhaps TRBD1 (7 bases). V lost 2 bases to trimming and J lost 1 base, with 11 bases between them. CDR1 SGHAT and CDR2 FQNNGV come from the germline V gene. The CDR3 spans 15 residues. The DNA of the CDR3 is TGTGCCAGCAGCTTACATCAGGGGGGCCAAGAGACCCAGTACTTC. It encodes CASSLHQGGQETQYF.

The CDR3 sequence is CASSFNRAPNYGYTF. The CDR3 DNA reads TGTGCCAGCAGTTTCAACAGGGCGCCGAATTATGGCTACACCTTC. This chain joins TRBV27 and TRBJ1-2; a possible D gene is TRBD1 (6 bases). There are 15 residues in the CDR3. In germline, CDR1 is MNHEY, CDR2 SMNVEV (reference sequence). The germline V and J ends were trimmed by 3 bases and 5 bases, with 16 bases remaining between them.

On this clone itself: Other DNA sequences within the sample encode an identical CDR3. V usage is TRBV5-1 and J usage is TRBJ1-2, with a possible D match to TRBD1 (5 bases). Germline V gives CDR1 SGHRS, CDR2 YFSETQ. The CDR3 spans 13 residues. V was clipped by 0 bases and J by 5 bases, with 8 bases between them. The CDR3 DNA reads as TGCGCCAGCAGCTTGGAAGGGGCATATGGCTACACCTTC. This sequence encodes CASSLEGAYGYTF.

The chain combines TRBV29-1 with TRBJ2-5, with D possibly being TRBD1 or TRBD2 (5 bases each). Per germline, CDR1 SQVTM and CDR2 ANQGSEA. The CDR3 covers 14 residues. Trimming removed 6 bases from V and 1 base from J, with 15 bases in between. The CDR3 region is CSVEGNRLQETQYF. CDR3 bases: TGCAGCGTCGAGGGGAACAGGCTCCAAGAGACCCAGTACTTC.

This chain uses TRBV5-6 with TRBJ1-1; D gene ambiguous. The germline V and J ends were trimmed by 1 base and 2 bases, with 9 bases remaining between them. The length of the CDR3 is 14 residues. Germline V gene lookup returns CDR1 SGHDT and CDR2 YYEEEE. In DNA, the CDR3 is TGTGCCAGCAGCTTGTATTTGGTAAACACTGAAGCTTTCTTT. It specifies CASSLYLVNTEAFF. Combining the CDR3 with reference TRBV5-6 and TRBJ1-1 gives the whole variable domain DAGVTQSPTHLIKTRGQQVTLRCSPKSGHDTVSWYQQALGQGPQFIFQYYEEEERQRGNFPDRFSGHQFPNYSSELNVNALLLGDSALYLCASSLYLVNTEAFFGQGTRLTVV.

The V and J genes are TRBV6-5 and TRBJ1-1; D not certain. Trimming took 6 bases from V and 0 from J, leaving 8 bases between them. Germline CDR1 is MNHEY and CDR2 is SVGAGI. The CDR3 has 13 residues. CDR3 residues: CASSLHMNTEAFF. The DNA of the CDR3 is TGTGCCAGCAGCCTACATATGAACACTGAAGCTTTCTTT.

This clone was recorded only once. The genes are TRBV27 and TRBJ1-2; TRBD1 agrees at 9 bases. This CDR3 has 13 amino acids. V lost 6 bases, J lost 6 bases, and 5 bases stayed unmatched. Germline CDR1 MNHEY, CDR2 SMNVEV (reference sequence). The CDR3 region has the DNA TGTGCCAGCAGAATACAGGGGGCCAATGGCTACACCTTC. Its protein is CASRIQGANGYTF.

The chain employs TRBV28 and TRBJ2-5, with 7 bases that match TRBD1. J was trimmed by 5 bases and V by 2 bases; bases with no gene match: 2. Germline CDR1 is MDHEN and CDR2 is SYDVKM. This CDR3 contains 13 residues. The CDR3 is CASSLRGPETQYF. In DNA, the CDR3 is TGTGCCAGCAGTTTAAGGGGGCCGGAGACCCAGTACTTC. The full variable domain, in which reference TRBV28 and TRBJ2-5 provide the parts outside the CDR3, is DVKVTQSSRYLVKRTGEKVFLECVQDMDHENMFWYRQDPGLGLRLIYFSYDVKMKEKGDIPEGYSVSREKKERFSLILESASTNQTSMYLCASSLRGPETQYFGPGTRLLVL.

The chain joins TRBV27 to TRBJ2-7; either TRBD1 or TRBD2 may fit D (6 bases each). Germline V gene data show CDR1 as MNHEY and CDR2 as SMNVEV (reference sequence). V lost 0 bases to trimming and J lost 7 bases, with 16 bases between them. There are 15 residues in the CDR3. The CDR3 bases are TGTGCCAGCAGTTTATCGTCTGGGGGGCGGCGGGAGCAGTACTTC. It is translated as CASSLSSGGRREQYF.

As for this clone: Other DNA variants within this sample encode the same CDR3. The gene calls are TRBV5-1 and TRBJ1-1; D is undetermined. The germline V gene has CDR1 SGHRS and CDR2 YFSETQ. The V gene lost 4 bases and the J gene lost 2 bases, with 9 bases spanning the gap. This CDR3 contains 13 residues. CDR3 sequence reads: CASSRLGNTEAFF. CDR3 in DNA: TGCGCCAGCAGCCGTTTGGGTAACACTGAAGCTTTCTTT.

The chain recombines TRBV9 with TRBJ2-4; 7 bases align to TRBD2. The length of the CDR3 is 14 residues. In germline, CDR1 is SGDLS, CDR2 YYNGEE. After removal of 5 bases from V and 4 bases from J, the junction contained 6 bases not matched to a gene. This CDR3 is CASSRGEVKNIQYF. DNA for the CDR3: TGTGCCAGCAGTCGGGGGGAAGTTAAAAACATTCAGTACTTC.

As concerns this clone: This sample includes further DNA sequences coding for the same CDR3. This chain connects TRBV5-1 to TRBJ2-3; unclear D gene. Germline CDR1 is SGHRS and CDR2 is YFSETQ. This CDR3 is built from 13 residues. V shed 1 base and J shed 6 bases, with 9 bases lying between them. CDR3 bases: TGCGCCAGCAGCTTGACGGTAACGGATACGCAGTATTTT. This codes for CASSLTVTDTQYF.

This chain joins TRBV27 and TRBJ2-2; TRBD2 matches at 11 bases. Per germline, CDR1 MNHEY and CDR2 SMNVEV (reference sequence). V trimming: 6 bases; J trimming: 2 bases; junction bases outside the gene matches: 2. The CDR3 contains 15 residues. The CDR3 DNA is TGTGCCAGCAGGGGGACTAGCGGAAACACCGGGGAGCTGTTTTTT. Translation: CASRGTSGNTGELFF.

The chain links TRBV5-1 to TRBJ2-1; TRBD1 matches 8 bases. The CDR3 is made up of 17 amino acids. Germline CDR1 and CDR2: SGHRS and YFSETQ. The trim removed 1 base at V and 0 bases at J, leaving 6 bases unmatched. The CDR3 protein is CASSLQGASVSYNEQFF. The CDR3 DNA sequence: TGCGCCAGCAGCTTGCAGGGGGCATCCGTCTCCTACAATGAGCAGTTCTTC.